This TCR beta chain was found in a study of monozygotic twins with inflammatory bowel disease. Findings and limits, study-wide: Evidence failed to back one strong IBD-linked signal or clonotype. Inverse Simpson values showed less TCRbeta diversity in IBD patients than in their healthy co-twins.

No sorting of T cells preceded isolation of total RNA from whole blood. CDR3 size: 13 residues. CDR1 and CDR2 (germline): MDHEN, SYDVKM. Remarks on this clonotype: Its cognate antigen is unknown.

TCRdb re-called the 5' RACE reads and gives one entry per CDR3 protein, without DNA. The repertoire table contains 170,000 or so distinct CDR3 sequences. The sequenced sample was blood. The receptor was derived from a human donor with ulcerative colitis or Crohn's disease, or a healthy co-twin of an affected twin (not recorded which). The chain recombines TRBV28 with TRBJ1-3; TCRdb's D gene call, TRBD1, goes unchecked for lack of DNA. The CDR3 sequence: CASNRGAGNTIYF.